The sequence of this TCR beta chain was determined in a study of naive and memory T cell subsets. Findings and caveats of the study: Naive repertoires, especially CD8, held a few larger clonotypes, possibly memory cells re-expressing CD45RA.

The trim removed 4 bases at V and 3 bases at J, leaving 5 bases unmatched. Germline assignment: CDR1 SGHRS and CDR2 YFSETQ. CDR3 length equals 14 residues. With respect to this clonotype: The antigen is undetermined.

The beta constant-region primer was an equimolar mix of two oligonucleotides covering TRBC1 and TRBC2. The ligated cDNA underwent four PCR rounds using SP2 and nested alpha and beta constant-region primers. TCRdb called the UMI-ligation and nested PCR reads again in MiXCR, with one record for every CDR3 protein. The sample contains roughly 97,000 distinct CDR3 sequences, more than 14% of which appear only once. The V call is TRBV5-1, the J call TRBJ2-3, with 7 bases that match TRBD1. The sequenced sample consisted of naive CD8+ T cells from blood. The origin of this receptor is a human donor in good health. CDR3 residues: CASSSDRATDTQYF. Written as DNA, the CDR3 is TGCGCCAGCAGCAGCGACAGGGCAACAGATACGCAGTATTTT.